This TCR beta chain was captured by sequencing in a study of shared clonotypes between healthy human individuals. Study summary: Donors consisted of two women and a few men between 18 and 49.

The study separated CD4+ cells into CD45RA+ naive and CD45RA-negative memory subsets. The data were produced by immunoSEQ multiplex PCR, yet TCRdb's version contains in-frame clones alone and is incomplete. The data contain some 500,000 clones, roughly 95% of them singletons. Comments on this clone: Antigen: not known.

There are 15 residues in the CDR3. V lost 6 bases, J lost 6 bases, and 8 bases stayed unmatched. The germline gives CDR1 MDHEN, CDR2 SYDVKM. Overall study results and limits: Clonotypes not shared had lower generation probabilities than those common to all four donors.

The source material was naive CD4+ T cells sorted from blood. The subset: CD45RA+ positively selected. The TCR was taken from a woman in her thirties in good health. The rearrangement uses TRBV28 and TRBJ2-1, with TRBD1 identical over 10 bases. CDR3 DNA sequence: TGTGCCAGCAGCGAACCCGGGACAGGGGTCAATGAGCAGTTCTTC. This gives the protein CASSEPGTGVNEQFF.